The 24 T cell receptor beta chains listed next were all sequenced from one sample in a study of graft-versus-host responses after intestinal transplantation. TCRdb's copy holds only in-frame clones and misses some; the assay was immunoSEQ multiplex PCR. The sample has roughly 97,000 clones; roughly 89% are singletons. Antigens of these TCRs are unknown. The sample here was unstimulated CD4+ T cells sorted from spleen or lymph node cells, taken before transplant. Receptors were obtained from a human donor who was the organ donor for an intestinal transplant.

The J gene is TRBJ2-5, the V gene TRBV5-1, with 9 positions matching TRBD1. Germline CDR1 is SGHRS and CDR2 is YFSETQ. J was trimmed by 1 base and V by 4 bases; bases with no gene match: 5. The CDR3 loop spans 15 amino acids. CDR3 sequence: CASSPGQGFQETQYF. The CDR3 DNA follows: TGCGCCAGCAGCCCCGGACAGGGGTTCCAAGAGACCCAGTACTTC.

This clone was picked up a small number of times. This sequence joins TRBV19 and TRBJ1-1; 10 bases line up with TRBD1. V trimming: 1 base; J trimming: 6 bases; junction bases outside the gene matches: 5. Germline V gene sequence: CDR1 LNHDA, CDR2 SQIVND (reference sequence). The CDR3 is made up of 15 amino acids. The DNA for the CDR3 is TGTGCCAGTAGTATAGCATGGACAGGGGGGTCTGAAGCTTTCTTT. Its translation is CASSIAWTGGSEAFF.

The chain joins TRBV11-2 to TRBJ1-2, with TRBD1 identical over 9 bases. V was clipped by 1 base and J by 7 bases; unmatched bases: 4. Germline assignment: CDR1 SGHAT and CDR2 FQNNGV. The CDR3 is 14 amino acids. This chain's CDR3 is CASSLVQGAGGYTF. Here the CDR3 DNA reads TGTGCCAGCAGCTTAGTACAGGGGGCCGGTGGCTACACCTTC.

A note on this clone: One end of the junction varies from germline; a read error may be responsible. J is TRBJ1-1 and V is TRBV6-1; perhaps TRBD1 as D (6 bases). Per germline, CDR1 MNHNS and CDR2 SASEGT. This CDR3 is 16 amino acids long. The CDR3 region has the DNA TGTGCCATCAGTGAGCTTCTCTCCAGGGGAGGGTCTGAAGCTTTCTTT. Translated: CAISELLSRGGSEAFF.

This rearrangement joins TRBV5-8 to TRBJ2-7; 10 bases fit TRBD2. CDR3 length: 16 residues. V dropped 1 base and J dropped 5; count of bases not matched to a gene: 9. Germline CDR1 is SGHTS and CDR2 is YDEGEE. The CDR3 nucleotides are TGTGCCAGCAGCTTGCAGATAGCGGGGGGTATCAACGAGCAGTACTTC. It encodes CASSLQIAGGINEQYF. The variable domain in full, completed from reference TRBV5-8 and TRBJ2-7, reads EAGVTQSPTHLIKTRGQQATLRCSPISGHTSVYWYQQALGLGLQFLLWYDEGEERNRGNFPPRFSGRQFPNYSSELNVNALELEDSALYLCASSLQIAGGINEQYFGPGTRLTVT.

The CDR3 region has the DNA TGCGCCAGCAGCCAACCGGAAGCGGGGGGGAGCACAGATACGCAGTATTTT. Amino acid sequence: CASSQPEAGGSTDTQYF. The chain joins TRBV4-1 to TRBJ2-3; 10 bases map to TRBD2. CDR3 length: 17 residues. Germline V lookup: CDR1 MGHRA, CDR2 YSYEKL. V lost 2 bases and J lost 0; bases outside the gene matches: 5.

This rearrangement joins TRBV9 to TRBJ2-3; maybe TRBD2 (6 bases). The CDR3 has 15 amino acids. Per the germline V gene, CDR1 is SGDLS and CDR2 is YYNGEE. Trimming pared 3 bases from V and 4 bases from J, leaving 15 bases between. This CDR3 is CASSAGRTIADTQYF. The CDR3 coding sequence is TGTGCCAGCAGCGCCGGAAGGACTATTGCAGATACGCAGTATTTT.

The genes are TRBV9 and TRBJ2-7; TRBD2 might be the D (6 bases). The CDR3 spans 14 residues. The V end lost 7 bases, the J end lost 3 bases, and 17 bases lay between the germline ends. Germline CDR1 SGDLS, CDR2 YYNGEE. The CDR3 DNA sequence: TGTGCCAGCGCGCGGGGTCTAGAGGGCTACGAGCAGTACTTC. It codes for CASARGLEGYEQYF.

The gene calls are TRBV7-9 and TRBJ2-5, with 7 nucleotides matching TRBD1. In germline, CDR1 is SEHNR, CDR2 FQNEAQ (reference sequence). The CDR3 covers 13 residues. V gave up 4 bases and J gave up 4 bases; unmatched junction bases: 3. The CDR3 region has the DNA TGTGCCAGCAGCTCCTACAGGGGAGAGACCCAGTACTTC. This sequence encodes CASSSYRGETQYF.

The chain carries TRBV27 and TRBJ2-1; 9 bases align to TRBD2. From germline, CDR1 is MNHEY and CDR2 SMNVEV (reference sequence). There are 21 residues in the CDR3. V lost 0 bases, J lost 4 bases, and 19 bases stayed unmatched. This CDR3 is CASSLSAYGLAGILRYNEQFF. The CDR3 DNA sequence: TGTGCCAGCAGTTTATCGGCCTACGGTCTAGCGGGGATCCTCCGGTACAATGAGCAGTTCTTC.

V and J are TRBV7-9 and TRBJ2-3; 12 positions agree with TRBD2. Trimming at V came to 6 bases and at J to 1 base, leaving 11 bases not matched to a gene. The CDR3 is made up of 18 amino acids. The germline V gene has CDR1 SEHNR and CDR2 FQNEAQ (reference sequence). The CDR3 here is CASSELKGLAGRTDTQYF. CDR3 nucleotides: TGTGCCAGCAGTGAATTAAAGGGACTAGCGGGTCGCACAGATACGCAGTATTTT.

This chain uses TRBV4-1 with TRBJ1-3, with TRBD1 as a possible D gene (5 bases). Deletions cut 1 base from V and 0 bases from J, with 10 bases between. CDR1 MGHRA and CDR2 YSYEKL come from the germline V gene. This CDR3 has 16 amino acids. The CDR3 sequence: CASSQASTVSGNTIYF. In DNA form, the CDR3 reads TGCGCCAGCAGCCAAGCGTCGACAGTCTCTGGAAACACCATATATTTT.

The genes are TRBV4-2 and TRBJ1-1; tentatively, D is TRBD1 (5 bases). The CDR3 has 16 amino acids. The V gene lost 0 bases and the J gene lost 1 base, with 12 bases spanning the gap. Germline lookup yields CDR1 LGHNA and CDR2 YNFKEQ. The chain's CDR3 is CASSQDLGGENTEAFF. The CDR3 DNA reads TGTGCCAGCAGCCAAGATTTGGGGGGGGAGAACACTGAAGCTTTCTTT.

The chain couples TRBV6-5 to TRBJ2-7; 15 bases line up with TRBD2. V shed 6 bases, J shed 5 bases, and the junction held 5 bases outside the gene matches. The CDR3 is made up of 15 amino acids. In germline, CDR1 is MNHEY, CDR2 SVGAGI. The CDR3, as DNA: TGTGCCAGCAGCCGTGGACTAGCGGGGGGGCACGAGCAGTACTTC. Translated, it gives CASSRGLAGGHEQYF.

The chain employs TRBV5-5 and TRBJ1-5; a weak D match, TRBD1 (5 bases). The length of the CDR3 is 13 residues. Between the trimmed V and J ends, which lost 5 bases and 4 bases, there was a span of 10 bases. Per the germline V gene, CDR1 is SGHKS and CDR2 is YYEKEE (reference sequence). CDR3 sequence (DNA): TGTGCCAGCAGACAGGACACTAATCAGCCCCAGCATTTT. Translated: CASRQDTNQPQHF.

The CDR3 DNA sequence: TGTGCCAGCAGCTTACAACGGGGGGGCGGGGAGCTGTTTTTT. Encoded protein: CASSLQRGGGELFF. The chain uses TRBV7-3 and TRBJ2-2; 8 bases match TRBD2. Germline-derived CDR1 and CDR2 are SGHTA and FQGTGA. CDR3 length equals 14 residues. The V and J ends lost 2 bases and 7 bases, in that order; junction bases with no gene match: 3.

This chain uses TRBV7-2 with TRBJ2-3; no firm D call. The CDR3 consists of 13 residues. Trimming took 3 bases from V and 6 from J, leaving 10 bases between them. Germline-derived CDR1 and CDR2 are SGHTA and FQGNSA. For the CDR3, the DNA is TGTGCCAGCAGCTTTAGCAATGCGGATACGCAGTATTTT. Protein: CASSFSNADTQYF.

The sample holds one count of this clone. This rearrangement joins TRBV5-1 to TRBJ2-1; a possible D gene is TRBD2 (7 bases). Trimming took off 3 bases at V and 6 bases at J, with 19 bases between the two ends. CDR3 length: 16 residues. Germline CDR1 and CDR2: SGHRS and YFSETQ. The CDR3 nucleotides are TGCGCCAGCAGCTCTACGACTCGGGGGGCGATCAATGAGCAGTTCTTC. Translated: CASSSTTRGAINEQFF.

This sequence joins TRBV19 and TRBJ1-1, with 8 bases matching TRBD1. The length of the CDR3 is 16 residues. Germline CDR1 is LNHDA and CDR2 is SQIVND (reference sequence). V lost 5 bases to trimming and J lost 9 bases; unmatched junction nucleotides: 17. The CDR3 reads CASSDPRQGKGDQAFF. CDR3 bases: TGTGCCAGTAGTGACCCACGACAGGGGAAAGGAGACCAAGCTTTCTTT.

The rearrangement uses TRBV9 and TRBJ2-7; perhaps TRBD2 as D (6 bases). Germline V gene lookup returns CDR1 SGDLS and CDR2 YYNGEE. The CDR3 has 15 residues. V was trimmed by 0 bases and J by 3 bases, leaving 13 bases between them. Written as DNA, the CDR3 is TGTGCCAGCAGCGTAGCGGAGGGTAGAGTCTACGAGCAGTACTTC. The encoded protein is CASSVAEGRVYEQYF.

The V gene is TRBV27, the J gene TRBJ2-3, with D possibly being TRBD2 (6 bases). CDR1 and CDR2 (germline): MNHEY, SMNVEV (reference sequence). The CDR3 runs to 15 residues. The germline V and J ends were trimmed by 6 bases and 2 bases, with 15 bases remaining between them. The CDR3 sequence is CASRPPGLLTDTQYF. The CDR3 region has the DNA TGTGCCAGCAGACCGCCGGGACTCCTCACAGATACGCAGTATTTT.

The CDR3 nucleotides are TGCGCCAGCAGCGACATACGGCTAACCGCGGCGGGTTATAATTCACCCCTCCACTTT. The encoded protein is CASSDIRLTAAGYNSPLHF. V and J are TRBV4-3 and TRBJ1-6; D gene unclear. The CDR3 is made up of 19 amino acids. Trimming shortened V by 5 bases and J by 4 bases, and 24 bases separated the two germline ends. Germline assignment: CDR1 LGHNA and CDR2 YSLEER.

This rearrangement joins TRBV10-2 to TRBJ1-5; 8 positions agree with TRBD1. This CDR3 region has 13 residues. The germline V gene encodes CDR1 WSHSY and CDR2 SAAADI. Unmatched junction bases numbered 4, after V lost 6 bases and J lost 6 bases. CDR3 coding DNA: TGCGCCAGCAGCGACAGGGGTGGTCAGCCCCAGCATTTT. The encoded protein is CASSDRGGQPQHF.

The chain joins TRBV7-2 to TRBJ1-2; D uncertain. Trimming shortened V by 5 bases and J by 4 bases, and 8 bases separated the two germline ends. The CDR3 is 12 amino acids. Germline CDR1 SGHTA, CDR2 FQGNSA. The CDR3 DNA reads TGTGCCAGCAGCCTGACTCTCTATGGCTACACCTTC. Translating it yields CASSLTLYGYTF.